Following are 7 T cell receptor beta chains from one sample sequenced in a study of blood T cell repertoires in COVID-19. Profiling relied on immunoSEQ multiplex PCR, and the TCRdb table lists in-frame clones only, not all of them. The sample records roughly 91,000 clones, approximately 80% being singletons. The sequencing sample was made of peripheral blood. These receptors were obtained from a man aged 65-85 years with acute or convalescent COVID-19.

This clone has a handful of counts. The chain is built from TRBV6-5 and TRBJ1-5; D may be TRBD1 (6 bases). Between the trimmed V and J ends, which lost 7 bases and 1 base, there was a span of 11 bases. There are 14 residues in the CDR3. The germline V gene encodes CDR1 MNHEY and CDR2 SVGAGI. CDR3 sequence reads: CASTEGESNQPQHF. CDR3 sequence (DNA): TGTGCCAGCACCGAGGGGGAGAGCAATCAGCCCCAGCATTTT.

The gene calls are TRBV10-2 and TRBJ1-1; 9 bases fit TRBD1. Germline V gene sequence: CDR1 WSHSY, CDR2 SAAADI. J gave up 13 bases and V 5 bases, and 20 bases lay outside the gene matches. The CDR3 sequence is 16 residues long. CDR3 bases: TGCGCCAGCAGTCGCGTACCGGGACAGGGAATGGGAACTGGTTTCTTT. Translation: CASSRVPGQGMGTGFF.

This clone has just one count. The V and J genes are TRBV7-6 and TRBJ2-1; 7 bases are shared with TRBD2. The CDR3 length is 14 residues. V was clipped by 7 bases and J by 0 bases; unmatched bases: 3. From germline, CDR1 is SGHVS and CDR2 FNYEAQ. CDR3 coding DNA: TGTGCCAGCACAACGGGGGGCTCCTACAATGAGCAGTTCTTC. Translated: CASTTGGSYNEQFF.

This chain joins TRBV1 and TRBJ2-5; the table's D call, TRBD2, has no DNA check behind it. TRBV1 counts as a pseudogene. This CDR3 is built from 15 residues. This CDR3 reads CTSSVAGGPIETQYF. The CDR3 DNA reads as TGCACCAGTTCGGTAGCGGGGGGCCCCATTGAGACCCAGTACTTC.

This clone was detected ten times or more. The chain couples TRBV6-5 to TRBJ1-6; no clear D gene. The ends were cut back, 2 bases at V and 7 bases at J, with 3 bases in the middle. CDR3 length: 12 amino acids. Germline-derived CDR1 and CDR2 are MNHEY and SVGAGI. The CDR3 here is CASSYLNSPLHF. CDR3 in DNA: TGTGCCAGCAGTTACCTGAATTCACCCCTCCACTTT.

The gene calls are TRBV20-1 and TRBJ2-1; D gene ambiguous. This CDR3 spans 11 amino acids. Trimming took 6 bases from V and 9 from J, leaving 12 bases between them. CDR1 and CDR2 (germline): DFQATT, SNEGSKA (reference sequence). The CDR3 here is CSALPVAEQFF. The CDR3 coding sequence is TGCAGTGCCCTCCCAGTGGCTGAGCAGTTCTTC.

The V call is TRBV3-1 (or the pseudogene TRBV3-2), the J call TRBJ1-5; D unclear. Germline lookup yields CDR1 LGHDT and CDR2 YNNKEL (reference sequence). V was cut by 3 bases and J by 6 bases, with 9 bases left in between. CDR3 length equals 13 residues. The CDR3 protein is CASSQAVRQPQHF. CDR3 bases: TGTGCCAGCAGCCAGGCGGTGCGTCAGCCCCAGCATTTT.